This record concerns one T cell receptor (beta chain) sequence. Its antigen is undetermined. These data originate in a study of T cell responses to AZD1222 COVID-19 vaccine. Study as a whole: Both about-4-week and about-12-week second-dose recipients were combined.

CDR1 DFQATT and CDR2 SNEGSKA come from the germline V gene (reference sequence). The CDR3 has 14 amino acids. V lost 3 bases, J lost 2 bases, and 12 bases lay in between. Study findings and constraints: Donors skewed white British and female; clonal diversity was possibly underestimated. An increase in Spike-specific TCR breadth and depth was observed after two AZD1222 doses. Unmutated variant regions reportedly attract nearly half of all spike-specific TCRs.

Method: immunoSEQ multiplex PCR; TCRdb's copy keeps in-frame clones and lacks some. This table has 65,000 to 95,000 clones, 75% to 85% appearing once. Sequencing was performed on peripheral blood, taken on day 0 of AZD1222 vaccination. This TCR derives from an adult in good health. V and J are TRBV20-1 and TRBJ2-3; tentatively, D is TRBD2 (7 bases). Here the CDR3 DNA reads TGCAGTGCTAGTCGGCGGGGGCCCACAGATACGCAGTATTTT. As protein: CSASRRGPTDTQYF.